This T cell receptor (beta chain) was documented in a study of cytomegalovirus exposure and HLA in healthy donors. Study information: Among the roughly 400 genotyped donors, about 81% were placed in the Caucasian-associated ancestry cluster.

PCR amplification relied on 60 Vbeta primers (plus 13 Jbeta primers). Original analysis: Unique TCR beta chains numbered around 80 million in a later analysis, with roughly 10 million shared. Clones were read by immunoSEQ multiplex PCR, and TCRdb kept only the in-frame ones, dropping some. The DNA gave D and trimming, while V, J and clone size come from that table. The data show 150,000 to 200,000 clones, and the top ten clones hold around 1.4%. General observations from the study: In a later analysis, TCR beta V- and J-gene trimming showed a link to a missense DCLRE1C variant.

A word on this clone: Antigen: not known.

This clonotype originated in a woman between 55 and 75 years old in good health and CMV-seronegative. Input material: PBMCs.

CDR3 region: CASSKEEAPRGDYEQYF. The CDR3 nucleotides read TGTGCCAGCAGCAAAGAGGAGGCACCCCGGGGAGACTACGAGCAGTACTTC. The V and J genes are TRBV21-1 and TRBJ2-7; no check of the table's D call, TRBD2, against the DNA was made. TRBV21-1 is tagged as a pseudogene. This CDR3 comprises 17 residues.